A single T cell receptor (beta chain) is shown here with its context. Its target is not known. This entry comes from a study of blood T cells in healthy people across ages. Study outcomes and limitations: Significant beta diversity loss was already apparent by age approximately 38, declining roughly linearly.

In terms of origin and age, donors were healthy Caucasian individuals from Russia aged about 6 to 90. Germline V gene sequence: CDR1 MNHNY, CDR2 SVGAGI (reference sequence). This CDR3 contains 15 residues. The ends lost 4 bases at V and 13 bases at J; junction bases unmatched: 15. The use of a sample-barcoded 5' primer and a J-beta primer mix characterized a second PCR of roughly 6 to 11 cycles. Every sample gave at least 2.5 million paired-end reads containing CDR3. TCRdb called the 5' RACE reads again in MiXCR, with one record for every CDR3 protein. The data contain roughly 830,000 distinct CDR3 sequences, 55% to 65% of them singletons.

This sequence joins TRBV6-6 and TRBJ2-4; 8 bases are shared with TRBD1. Input material: blood. This receptor was identified in a man between 25 and 39 years old in good health. The CDR3 protein is CASSFTPDRVDEQYF. CDR3 nucleotides: TGTGCCAGCAGTTTTACCCCGGACAGGGTTGATGAGCAGTACTTC.